This T cell receptor beta chain was retrieved from a study of Graves' ophthalmopathy and Graves' hyperthyroidism. The study's findings and limits: Ophthalmopathy versus stable hyperthyroidism: 13-signature model gave 87.88% sensitivity, around 81% specificity. Blood also carried most expanded thyroid clonotypes exceeding 0.001 frequency.

Amplification from RNA transcripts yielded the TCR beta CDR3 regions. First-round RT-PCR employed HTBI primers, with a second-round multiplex PCR after it. TCRdb analysed the multiplex PCR reads with MiXCR anew, one entry per CDR3 protein. This table has about 500,000 distinct CDR3 sequences, roughly 39% appearing once. The junction had 6 bases not matched to a gene; V was cut back by 4 bases and J by 4 bases. There are 14 residues in the CDR3. If patients had other autoimmune diseases, uncontrolled infections, pregnancy or lactation, they were excluded. Details on this clonotype: Its antigen is undetermined.

The chain employs TRBV12-3 or TRBV12-4 and TRBJ1-2, with TRBD1 matching over 7 bases. Sequencing used peripheral blood or thyroid tissue (not recorded which). The clonotype comes from an adult man with Graves' hyperthyroidism. CDR3: CASSYAGGFYGYTF. The CDR3 DNA is TGTGCCAGCAGTTATGCAGGGGGGTTCTATGGCTACACCTTC.